This T cell receptor beta chain is from a study of cytomegalovirus exposure and HLA in healthy donors (dated by TCRdb to the late 2010s). In the study overall: According to a later analysis, the roughly 120 validation repertoires were produced on the same platform as the 680 or so repertoires of the first cohort. A separate validation cohort of 100 to 150 different subjects was used in addition to the roughly 670-subject first cohort. The aim of the study was to test whether cataloging public T cell receptors could identify signatures of past pathogen exposure. The study combined high-throughput TCR immunosequencing, statistical association of individual TCRs with disease status, and machine learning to predict cytomegalovirus infection status.

Inclusive of the bounding cysteine and phenylalanine, the CDR3 is 14 residues long. The only DNA kept is the CDR3, 42 bases in frame from the first base. CDR1 and CDR2 are drawn from the germline V gene: SGDLS, YYNGEE. Trimming at the junction amounts to 4 bases on V and 7 bases on J, and the germline ends lie 12 bases apart. This clone came up a few times. The clone's antigen remains unknown. No much larger clone exists at a distance of one base, and base qualities are not known. Separate from the approximately 700-subject first cohort, the validation cohort of roughly 130 subjects was the group to which the donors belonged. The study at large found these results: Most TCR sequences were seen in very few donors, while some public TCRs were found in many individuals. Three of the identified cytomegalovirus-associated TCR beta chains were confirmed in vitro to be specific for cytomegalovirus antigens. Cytomegalovirus status was reported to be diagnosed by the classifier with high specificity and sensitivity in both the original and validation cohorts. The study listed 150 to 200 TCR beta chains as associated with cytomegalovirus. All 120 or so repertoires were used to score co-occurrence in the validation cohort in a later analysis, because that analysis had no HLA typing for the cohort. Subsequent analysis determined that TCRs grouped into clusters in the first cohort also showed a tendency toward co-occurrence across the 130 or so validation repertoires, and approximately 93% of cluster scores exceeded 0. According to the authors, the approach could potentially be generalized to other disease states and immunological phenotypes.

Library generation was performed with the immunoSEQ multiplex PCR assay. Under the source paper's analysis protocol: To diagnose cytomegalovirus status from the catalog of TCR beta chain sequences, a statistical classification framework was built. This immuneACCESS table, as held by TCRdb, lists in-frame sequences with V and J called but not all clones. Of the missing ones, under half trace to an unresolved V gene in checked studies; the others have no known cause. Clone size and the V and J calls come from that table; the DNA yielded D and trimming. Across this sample there are 90,000 to 120,000 clones, with about 85% seen only once. The top ten clones comprise around 3.1% of the sample.

The TCR was taken from a woman between 18 and 29 years old in good health and CMV-seronegative. Source material: PBMCs. The chain couples TRBV9 to TRBJ1-6; no confident D gene assignment can be made. The CDR3 is CASSPTRANSPLHF. The base sequence is TGTGCCAGCAGCCCGACAAGAGCAAATTCACCCCTCCACTTT.